This T cell receptor (beta chain) was captured by sequencing in a study of blood T cell repertoires in COVID-19 (dated by TCRdb to the early 2020s). Looking at the study overall: Samples covering the acute and convalescent phases of COVID-19 were provided by collaborators in the United States, Italy and Spain. The prospective study material was composed of cDNA or gDNA derived from T cells, B-cell-depleted T cells, or PBMCs. Where available, HLA class I and class II types were taken from metadata supplied by the sample provider and were not determined by assay-based typing. The repertoires were released in a freely available public database meant as a resource for research on the immune response to SARS-CoV-2. The dataset comprised deeply sampled blood TCRbeta repertoires from subjects exposed to, actively infected with, or recovered from COVID-19. The samples were drawn from two sources: the first 160 participants of the ongoing ImmuneRACE study, and 950 to 1,500 subjects contributed by 6 global collaborators. Nearly every sample came with metadata listing a de-identified subject ID, COVID-19 status, age in years and sex. On the study overall, not on this receptor specifically: The quantity of clinical and demographic metadata differed by source and by participant and was supplied without curation.

V ends up 3 bases short and J 8 bases short, with an unmatched junction base count of 7. Via the germline V gene, CDR1 is SGDLS and CDR2 YYNGEE. Including cysteine and phenylalanine, the CDR3 has 15 amino acids. Solely the CDR3 DNA is kept, with 45 bases framed from the first base. The immunoSEQ Assay, a bias-controlled multiplex PCR, was used to amplify TCRbeta CDR3 regions from genomic DNA. The original pipeline was this. The number of nucleated cells in each sample was estimated from the amplification of reference gene primers within the assay. To quantify the absolute abundance of each unique TCRbeta CDR3 rearrangement, sequence reads were collapsed and filtered. For each sample, productive Simpson clonality was calculated as the square root of Simpson's diversity index over productive rearrangements. The immuneACCESS repertoire file appears here via TCRdb, limited to in-frame rearrangements. These files lack a portion of the clones; in checked studies, under half of the deficit traces to unresolved V genes, and the cause of the others is not known. The D gene and trimming were derived from the DNA, and the V and J assignments and clone size from that table. The sample data list about 180,000 clones, and 70% to 90% of these were observed just once. Together, the top ten hold 15% to 20% of the sample.

A word on this clone: This receptor's antigen is unknown. The input lacks base qualities; no much larger clone sits a single base away.

One collaborating source in Seattle enrolled patients while the patients were actively infected and followed the patients over time throughout the course of disease. The collaborating institutions used their own protocols to collect whole blood in K2EDTA tubes. For TCRbeta analysis, collaborators shipped samples in one of three forms: frozen whole blood, isolated PBMCs, or DNA extracted from either of those sample types. Source material: peripheral blood. The clonotype originates from a person aged 65 to 85 with COVID-19, enrolled during active disease. The sequence links TRBV9 to TRBJ1-6, and 8 junctional nucleotides match TRBD1. This receptor has the CDR3 CASSGGTGGDSPLHF. In nucleotide form, the sequence is TGTGCCAGCAGCGGCGGGACAGGCGGTGATTCACCCCTCCACTTT.